The 19 T cell receptor beta chains listed next were all sequenced from one sample in a study of neurological immune-mediated disorders. In TCRdb, the 5' RACE reads were re-called with MiXCR into one record per CDR3 protein. The table lists 65,000 to 90,000 distinct CDR3 sequences, approximately 10% of them singletons. Material: PBMCs. All receptors derive from a middle-aged man in good health.

CDR3 amino acids: CASSWTGMEDTEAFF. The CDR3 nucleotides are TGCGCCAGCAGCTGGACAGGGATGGAGGACACTGAAGCTTTCTTT. The chain joins TRBV5-1 to TRBJ1-1; 8 nucleotides match TRBD1. V gave up 3 bases and J gave up 3 bases; unmatched junction bases: 7. The CDR3 extends over 15 amino acids. Germline assignment: CDR1 SGHRS and CDR2 YFSETQ. The full variable domain, rest sourced from reference TRBV5-1 and TRBJ1-1, is KAGVTQTPRYLIKTRGQQVTLSCSPISGHRSVSWYQQTPGQGLQFLFEYFSETQRNKGNFPGRFSGRQFSNSRSEMNVSTLELGDSALYLCASSWTGMEDTEAFFGQGTRLTVV.

The V gene is TRBV5-5, the J gene TRBJ2-7; D ambiguous. The germline V gene has CDR1 SGHKS and CDR2 YYEKEE (reference sequence). V was cut by 4 bases and J by 2 bases, with 7 bases left in between. The CDR3 extends over 12 amino acids. This CDR3 reads CASSPFAYEQYF. CDR3 sequence (DNA): TGTGCCAGCAGCCCCTTTGCCTACGAGCAGTACTTC.

In this sample, this clonotype turned up many times. This chain uses TRBV12-3 or TRBV12-4 with TRBJ2-5; 7 bases align to TRBD1. The CDR3 runs to 13 residues. V lost 7 bases to trimming and J lost 1 base; unmatched junction nucleotides: 3. Here the CDR3 DNA reads TGTGCCAGCACCAGGGGGTTCCAAGAGACCCAGTACTTC. Protein: CASTRGFQETQYF.

This clonotype was recorded many times. The chain joins TRBV12-3 or TRBV12-4 to TRBJ1-1, with D uncertain. The CDR3 runs 14 residues. V lost 5 bases and J lost 1, with 11 bases in between. The CDR3 is CASSPGRRNTEAFF. CDR3 sequence (DNA): TGTGCCAGCAGTCCCGGACGGAGGAACACTGAAGCTTTCTTT.

This clonotype was seen many times. V and J are TRBV5-1 and TRBJ2-7; possibly TRBD1 for D (5 bases). Germline V CDR1 and CDR2: SGHRS, YFSETQ. V was shortened by 1 base and J by 0 bases, with 29 bases between the two germline ends. CDR3 length equals 21 residues. CDR3: CASSLKAIFLRPGHISYEQYF. CDR3 nucleotides: TGCGCCAGCAGCTTGAAGGCCATATTCCTACGGCCCGGACACATCTCCTACGAGCAGTACTTC.

This clonotype was seen at least ten times. V and J are TRBV18 and TRBJ2-3, with 7 bases fitting TRBD2. Germline lookup yields CDR1 KGHSH and CDR2 LQKENI. With 2 bases clipped from V and 2 bases from J, the junction kept 13 bases outside the gene matches. This CDR3 comprises 18 residues. Written as DNA, the CDR3 is TGTGCCAGCTCACCAGTAACGAAGGCTAGCGGAAACACAGATACGCAGTATTTT. Its protein is CASSPVTKASGNTDTQYF.

This clonotype occurred many times. The rearrangement joins TRBV7-2 to TRBJ1-1; D possibly corresponds to TRBD1 (6 bases). Trimming stripped 3 bases from V and 7 bases from J, with 18 bases between. This CDR3 comprises 15 residues. Germline V gene data show CDR1 as SGHTA and CDR2 as FQGNSA. Here the CDR3 reads CASSLLGGGASEAFF. CDR3 nucleotides: TGTGCCAGCAGCTTGTTGGGGGGGGGCGCGAGTGAAGCTTTCTTT.

This clonotype was observed many times. This chain joins TRBV28 and TRBJ1-2; TRBD1 matches at 11 bases. This CDR3 is built from 17 residues. Germline-derived CDR1 and CDR2 are MDHEN and SYDVKM. V trimming: 1 base; J trimming: 5 bases; junction bases outside the gene matches: 9. The CDR3 spells CASSLYFRDRGKYGYTF. The CDR3 nucleotides are TGTGCCAGCAGTTTATACTTCCGGGACAGGGGGAAGTATGGCTACACCTTC.

The chain has TRBV14 and TRBJ2-1, with D possibly being TRBD1 or TRBD2 (7 bases each). V lost 4 bases and J 11 bases, leaving 15 bases between the germline ends. Germline V gene lookup returns CDR1 SGHDN and CDR2 FVKESK. The CDR3 runs 13 residues. In DNA, the CDR3 is TGTGCCAGCAGCCGCAGGGGGGGATCTAAGCAGTTCTTC. Translated, it gives CASSRRGGSKQFF.

The gene calls are TRBV6-1 and TRBJ2-5; the D call may be TRBD1 or TRBD2 (6 bases each). The CDR3 consists of 12 residues. The V gene lost 11 bases and the J gene lost 5 bases, with 15 bases spanning the gap. Germline-derived CDR1 and CDR2 are MNHNS and SASEGT. The CDR3 loop is CAAEEGGETQYF. CDR3 nucleotides: TGTGCCGCTGAGGAAGGGGGGGAGACCCAGTACTTC.

This clonotype was counted once. A much larger clone differs from this one at a single base, so this may be a read error. V is TRBV6-1 and J is TRBJ2-1; D uncertain. This CDR3 is built from 12 residues. V was shortened by 5 bases and J by 9 bases, with 11 bases between the two germline ends. Germline lookup yields CDR1 MNHNS and CDR2 SASEGT. The CDR3, as DNA: TGTGCCAGCAGTTCGACCCGTGCTGAGCAGTTCTTC. It codes for CASSSTRAEQFF.

CDR3 region: CASLQDSSGNTIYF. Written as DNA, the CDR3 is TGTGCCAGTCTCCAGGATAGCTCTGGAAACACCATATATTTT. The rearrangement joins TRBV6-6 to TRBJ1-3; D not certain. This CDR3 has 14 residues. Trimming left V 9 bases short and J 0 bases short, with 12 bases between. Germline loops: CDR1 MNHNY, CDR2 SVGAGI (reference sequence).

In its sample, this clonotype was seen many times. The chain links TRBV28 to TRBJ2-6; tentatively, D is TRBD2 (7 bases). V lost 5 bases, J lost 0 bases, and 14 bases lay in between. The CDR3 has 17 residues. Germline V gene data show CDR1 as MDHEN and CDR2 as SYDVKM. The CDR3 region has the DNA TGTGCCAGCAGTACCCCGAGGGGGGGCTCTGGGGCCAACGTCCTGACTTTC. Protein product: CASSTPRGGSGANVLTF.

There are many counts of this clonotype. V and J are TRBV5-1 and TRBJ2-7, with D uncertain. V gave up 4 bases and J gave up 0 bases, with 8 bases separating them. The germline gives CDR1 SGHRS, CDR2 YFSETQ. The CDR3 loop spans 13 amino acids. The CDR3 nucleotides read TGCGCCAGCAGCCTCCCGCCCTCCTACGAGCAGTACTTC. Translating it yields CASSLPPSYEQYF.

Details on this clonotype: This clone may be a read error of a much larger clone one base away. The chain carries TRBV3-1 and TRBJ2-2; D ambiguous. Germline V gives CDR1 LGHDT, CDR2 YNNKEL (reference sequence). The CDR3 runs to 14 residues. CDR3 region: CTSSQVETNGELFF. In DNA form, the CDR3 reads TGTACCAGCAGCCAAGTGGAAACTAATGGGGAGCTGTTTTTT. Based on the CDR3 plus reference TRBV3-1 and TRBJ2-2, the full variable domain is DTAVSQTPKYLVTQMGNDKSIKCEQNLGHDTMYWYKQDSKKFLKIMFSYNNKELIINETVPNRFSPKSPDKAHLNLHINSLELGDSAVYFCTSSQVETNGELFFGEGSRLTVL.

This clonotype was recorded at least ten times. The chain is built from TRBV15 and TRBJ2-7; 9 bases align to TRBD1. The CDR3 is made up of 16 amino acids. After removal of 2 bases from V and 3 bases from J, the junction contained 8 bases not matched to a gene. Germline V lookup: CDR1 LNHNV, CDR2 YYDKDF (reference sequence). CDR3 protein: CATSRIRTGAFYEQYF. CDR3 DNA sequence: TGTGCCACCAGCAGAATCAGGACAGGGGCCTTCTACGAGCAGTACTTC.

This clonotype was counted many times. The CDR3 here is CASSFWGASGGGEAFF. DNA of the CDR3: TGTGCCAGCAGTTTTTGGGGGGCTTCCGGAGGTGGTGAAGCTTTCTTT. The rearrangement uses TRBV6-5 and TRBJ1-1, with a possible D match to TRBD1 (6 bases). V was trimmed by 4 bases and J by 7 bases, leaving 22 bases between them. There are 16 residues in the CDR3. CDR1 and CDR2 (germline): MNHEY, SVGAGI.

This clonotype was seen a handful of times. This chain joins TRBV7-2 and TRBJ1-5; 8 nucleotides align to TRBD1. The CDR3 has 13 residues. V was pared by 5 bases and J by 6 bases, with 3 bases of the junction left unmatched. Germline loops: CDR1 SGHTA, CDR2 FQGNSA. This CDR3 reads CASSPDRGQPQHF. The CDR3 DNA sequence: TGTGCCAGCAGCCCCGACAGGGGTCAGCCCCAGCATTTT.

This chain joins TRBV5-1 and TRBJ2-2; D unresolved. The CDR3 consists of 16 residues. The germline V and J ends were trimmed by 4 bases and 7 bases, with 20 bases remaining between them. In germline, CDR1 is SGHRS, CDR2 YFSETQ. The CDR3, as DNA: TGCGCCAGCAGCGTGACATGGATGGAGAAGTTCGGGGAGCTGTTTTTT. It encodes CASSVTWMEKFGELFF.